Below, 27 T cell receptor beta chains from the same sample are listed, as sequenced in a study of shared clonotypes between healthy human individuals. The method was immunoSEQ multiplex PCR; TCRdb's version includes in-frame clones alone and lacks a portion of them. The table includes 2 million to 2.5 million clones, roughly 90% detected once. Sequenced: naive CD4+ T cells from PBMCs. Subset noted: CD45RA+ positively selected. These receptors all stem from a man between 18 and 35 years old in good health. Some clones in this sample may be carry-over from other donors' samples.

V and J are TRBV4-1 and TRBJ2-7; unclear D gene. CDR1 and CDR2 (germline): MGHRA, YSYEKL. This CDR3 has 15 residues. V was pared by 1 base and J by 2 bases, with 12 bases between. CDR3 DNA: TGCGCCAGCAGCCAAGCTTTGCTCGAGCCCTACGAGCAGTACTTC. This sequence encodes CASSQALLEPYEQYF.

CDR3 DNA: TGTGCCAGCAGTGAAGACTACTACAATGAGCAGTTCTTC. It translates to CASSEDYYNEQFF. The chain recombines TRBV6-1 with TRBJ2-1; D unclear. Trimming took 1 base from V and 3 from J, leaving 4 bases between them. Germline-derived CDR1 and CDR2 are MNHNS and SASEGT. CDR3 length: 13 amino acids.

V gene TRBV7-2 combines with J gene TRBJ2-7, with D perhaps given as TRBD1 or TRBD2 (5 bases each). The CDR3 has 16 residues. Per the germline V gene, CDR1 is SGHTA and CDR2 is FQGNSA. The ends were cut back, 5 bases at V and 9 bases at J, with 26 bases in the middle. CDR3 coding DNA: TGTGCCAGCAGCCCAGGTGTCGGGGCCTCCCTCGGGGTGCAGTACTTC. It translates to CASSPGVGASLGVQYF.

This chain uses TRBV7-2 with TRBJ2-1; 7 bases match TRBD1. The CDR3 covers 15 residues. V lost 1 base to trimming and J lost 5 bases; unmatched junction nucleotides: 5. CDR1 and CDR2 from the germline V gene are SGHTA and FQGNSA. CDR3 DNA sequence: TGTGCCAGCAGCTTAGTCAGGACAGGAAACAATGAGCAGTTCTTC. Protein sequence: CASSLVRTGNNEQFF.

The V gene is TRBV18, the J gene TRBJ2-3; 12 bases match TRBD1. The germline V gene encodes CDR1 KGHSH and CDR2 LQKENI. The CDR3 is 16 residues long. With V trimmed by 4 bases and J by 4 bases, 6 bases remained unmatched. The CDR3 DNA is TGTGCCAGCTCACTCGGGGGACAGGGGGCGGCAGATACGCAGTATTTT. Translated: CASSLGGQGAADTQYF.

This rearrangement joins TRBV10-3 to TRBJ2-7; a possible D gene is TRBD2 (5 bases). V lost 3 bases to trimming and J lost 3 bases, with 12 bases between them. The CDR3 is 14 amino acids. Germline CDR1 and CDR2: ENHRY and SYGVKD. The DNA for the CDR3 is TGTGCCATCAGTGAATTTGGAGGTAGCTACGAGCAGTACTTC. Its translation: CAISEFGGSYEQYF.

The V call is TRBV5-1, the J call TRBJ2-7; 7 bases line up with TRBD1. This CDR3 region has 13 residues. V gave up 4 bases and J gave up 7 bases; unmatched junction bases: 8. CDR1 is SGHRS and CDR2 is YFSETQ in the germline V gene. The DNA of the CDR3 is TGCGCCAGCAGCCTGCAGACAGGGCTGGAGCAGTACTTC. Translation gives CASSLQTGLEQYF.

For the CDR3, the DNA is TGTGCCAGCAGGCAAGGGCACGGGGAGCTGTTTTTT. Translation gives CASRQGHGELFF. V usage is TRBV6-5 and J usage is TRBJ2-2; no firm D call. This CDR3 has 12 residues. Looked up from germline, CDR1 is MNHEY and CDR2 is SVGAGI. Trimming left V 6 bases short and J 7 bases short, with 9 bases between.

The DNA of the CDR3 is TGCGCCAGCAGCTTGGCAGGGGATGCTTTCTTT. Translating gives CASSLAGDAFF. This chain links TRBV5-1 with TRBJ1-1, with TRBD1 as a possible D gene (6 bases). Germline V gene lookup returns CDR1 SGHRS and CDR2 YFSETQ. The length of the CDR3 is 11 residues. Trimming removed 0 bases at V and 11 bases at J, with 8 bases between.

For the CDR3, the DNA is TGTGCCAGCAGGTACGGGCGCAGACACTCGGGGGAGCAGTACTTC. Its translation: CASRYGRRHSGEQYF. The chain recombines TRBV6-6 with TRBJ2-7; perhaps TRBD2 as D (5 bases). There are 15 residues in the CDR3. In germline, CDR1 is MNHNY, CDR2 SVGAGI (reference sequence). The V end was cut by 6 bases, the J end by 7 bases, with 22 bases between.

This chain connects TRBV5-3 to TRBJ1-5; D call uncertain. TRBV5-3 falls under the ORF class, with uncertain function. Trimming pared 4 bases from V and 4 bases from J, leaving 9 bases between. The CDR3 has 13 amino acids. The CDR3 region is CARSGPSNQPQHF. CDR3 nucleotides: TGTGCCAGAAGCGGGCCCTCTAATCAGCCCCAGCATTTT.

V is TRBV27 and J is TRBJ2-1; D gene uncertain. CDR1 MNHEY and CDR2 SMNVEV come from the germline V gene (reference sequence). V lost 3 bases and J 0 bases, leaving 15 bases between the germline ends. The CDR3 loop spans 17 amino acids. Written as DNA, the CDR3 is TGTGCCAGCAGTTTTAGACTGTCCGAAAGCTCCTACAATGAGCAGTTCTTC. Its protein is CASSFRLSESSYNEQFF.

V gene TRBV15 combines with J gene TRBJ1-1, with D maybe TRBD1 (5 bases). V lost 4 bases to trimming and J lost 0 bases, with 21 bases between them. The germline CDR1 and CDR2 sequences are LNHNV and YYDKDF (reference sequence). The CDR3 is made up of 18 amino acids. The CDR3 nucleotides read TGTGCCACCAGCATAACCCGGGGGGTCCTCCTCATGAACACTGAAGCTTTCTTT. This translates into CATSITRGVLLMNTEAFF.

This chain joins TRBV10-3 and TRBJ2-7, with D uncertain. V was cut by 2 bases and J by 2 bases, with 10 bases left in between. This CDR3 is 14 amino acids long. Germline V CDR1 and CDR2: ENHRY, SYGVKD. CDR3 sequence reads: CAISEAEIPYEQYF. DNA of the CDR3: TGTGCCATCAGTGAGGCGGAAATCCCCTACGAGCAGTACTTC.

CDR3 sequence reads: CASPGTSGRDEQFF. The CDR3 region has the DNA TGTGCCAGCCCCGGGACTAGCGGGAGGGATGAGCAGTTCTTC. V usage is TRBV19 and J usage is TRBJ2-1; 16 bases agree with TRBD2. V lost 9 bases and J lost 8; bases outside the gene matches: 4. The CDR3 contains 14 residues. Germline CDR1 is LNHDA and CDR2 is SQIVND (reference sequence).

This chain uses TRBV11-2 with TRBJ2-5; 14 nucleotides agree with TRBD2. J gave up 4 bases and V 5 bases, and 9 bases lay outside the gene matches. CDR3 size: 17 residues. Per germline, CDR1 SGHAT and CDR2 FQNNGV. The CDR3 DNA reads as TGTGCCAGCAGCGCGGGGACTAGCGGGGGCCGGGGAGAGACCCAGTACTTC. As protein: CASSAGTSGGRGETQYF.

To note about this clone: The same CDR3 can be traced to other DNA sequences in this sample. V gene TRBV5-1 combines with J gene TRBJ2-6; D call uncertain. Looked up from germline, CDR1 is SGHRS and CDR2 is YFSETQ. CDR3 length: 15 amino acids. Trimming removed 3 bases at V and 0 bases at J, with 7 bases between. The CDR3 bases are TGCGCCAGCAGCTCCGTCCCCTCTGGGGCCAACGTCCTGACTTTC. Encoded protein: CASSSVPSGANVLTF.

The gene calls are TRBV6-5 and TRBJ1-1; D gene unclear. Germline CDR1 is MNHEY and CDR2 is SVGAGI. V was shortened by 5 bases and J by 1 base, with 5 bases between the two germline ends. The CDR3 covers 12 residues. CDR3 DNA: TGTGCCAGCAGTCCAGGGAACACTGAAGCTTTCTTT. Its protein is CASSPGNTEAFF.

The DNA for the CDR3 is TGTGCCAGCAGTGGGTTACAGGGGGTCTATGGCTACACCTTC. Encoded protein: CASSGLQGVYGYTF. V gene TRBV2 combines with J gene TRBJ1-2; TRBD1 agrees at 8 bases. Trimming removed 4 bases from V and 4 bases from J; junction bases left unmatched: 5. The CDR3 is made up of 14 amino acids. Germline V gives CDR1 SNHLY, CDR2 FYNNEI. Together with reference TRBV2 and TRBJ1-2, the CDR3 gives the full variable domain: EPEVTQTPSHQVTQMGQEVILRCVPISNHLYFYWYRQILGQKVEFLVSFYNNEISEKSEIFDDQFSVERPDGSNFTLKIRSTKLEDSAMYFCASSGLQGVYGYTFGSGTRLTVV.

This clone was detected a few times. The chain is built from TRBV15 and TRBJ1-5; D is possibly TRBD1 (5 bases). Germline V CDR1 and CDR2: LNHNV, YYDKDF (reference sequence). This CDR3 has 11 amino acids. V was shortened by 1 base and J by 11 bases, with 6 bases between the two germline ends. The CDR3 sequence is CATSRGGAQHF. The CDR3, as DNA: TGTGCCACCAGCAGAGGGGGGGCCCAGCATTTT.

V and J are TRBV19 and TRBJ2-3; no definite D call. Germline V gene data show CDR1 as LNHDA and CDR2 as SQIVND (reference sequence). Trimming cost V 6 bases and J 0 bases, with 13 bases left between them. The CDR3 loop spans 15 amino acids. CDR3 nucleotide sequence: TGTGCCAGTAGGGATAGGGCCGGGAGCACAGATACGCAGTATTTT. Amino acid sequence: CASRDRAGSTDTQYF.

The chain carries TRBV28 and TRBJ1-2, with D possibly matching TRBD1 (5 bases). V was clipped by 9 bases and J by 8 bases, with 16 bases between them. Germline lookup yields CDR1 MDHEN and CDR2 SYDVKM. This CDR3 contains 12 residues. The CDR3 reads CASARGVIGYTF. Written as DNA, the CDR3 is TGTGCCAGTGCGCGGGGGGTGATCGGCTACACCTTC.

The J gene is TRBJ1-3, the V gene TRBV5-1; D ambiguous. Trimming took off 1 base at V and 0 bases at J, with 8 bases between the two ends. This CDR3 region has 15 residues. The germline V gene encodes CDR1 SGHRS and CDR2 YFSETQ. The CDR3 protein is CASSLLPASGNTIYF. For the CDR3, the DNA is TGCGCCAGCAGCTTGTTGCCGGCCTCTGGAAACACCATATATTTT.

This chain connects TRBV5-4 to TRBJ2-3; 10 bases map to TRBD2. Germline V lookup: CDR1 SGHNT, CDR2 YYREEE (reference sequence). The ends lost 0 bases at V and 6 bases at J; junction bases unmatched: 4. This CDR3 spans 15 amino acids. The CDR3 region has the DNA TGTGCCAGCAGCTTGGCTAGCGGGAGACTGGATACGCAGTATTTT. This sequence encodes CASSLASGRLDTQYF.

The chain carries TRBV6-1 and TRBJ2-7, with a weak D call TRBD2 (7 bases). V was trimmed by 0 bases and J by 3 bases, leaving 18 bases between them. Germline values: CDR1 MNHNS, CDR2 SASEGT. CDR3 size: 17 residues. The CDR3 spells CASSEAWGGGVGYEQYF. Here the CDR3 DNA reads TGTGCCAGCAGTGAAGCTTGGGGAGGGGGTGTTGGCTACGAGCAGTACTTC.

The chain employs TRBV7-6 and TRBJ1-4, with unresolved D. The V end was cut by 1 base, the J end by 7 bases, with 10 bases between. The CDR3 covers 14 residues. Germline CDR1 SGHVS, CDR2 FNYEAQ. The CDR3 spells CASSLVPAAEKLFF. CDR3 sequence (DNA): TGTGCCAGCAGCTTAGTTCCGGCGGCTGAAAAACTGTTTTTT.

This chain joins TRBV25-1 and TRBJ1-3; D remains unclear. CDR1 MGHDK and CDR2 SYGVNS come from the germline V gene. V dropped 6 bases and J dropped 8 bases, with 11 bases sitting between them. The CDR3 runs 12 residues. The CDR3 DNA follows: TGTGCCAGCAGCCGATCTGAGTACACCATATATTTT. This gives the protein CASSRSEYTIYF.